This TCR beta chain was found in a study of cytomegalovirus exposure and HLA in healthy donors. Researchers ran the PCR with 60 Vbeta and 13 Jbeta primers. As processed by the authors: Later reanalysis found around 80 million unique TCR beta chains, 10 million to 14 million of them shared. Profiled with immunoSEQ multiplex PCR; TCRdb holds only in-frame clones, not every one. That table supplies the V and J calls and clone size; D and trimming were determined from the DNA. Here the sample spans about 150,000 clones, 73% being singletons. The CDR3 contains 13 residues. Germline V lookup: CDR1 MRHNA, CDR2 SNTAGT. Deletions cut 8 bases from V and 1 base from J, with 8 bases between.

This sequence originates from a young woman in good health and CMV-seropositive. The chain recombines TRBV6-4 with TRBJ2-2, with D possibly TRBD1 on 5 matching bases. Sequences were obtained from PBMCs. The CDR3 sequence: CASRRENTGELFF. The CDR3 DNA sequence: TGTGCCAGCCGCAGGGAGAACACCGGGGAGCTGTTTTTT.